Listed below are T cell receptor beta chains from one sample, sequenced in a study of CD8 T cells in ankylosing spondylitis. TCRdb called the 5' RACE reads again in MiXCR, with one record for every CDR3 protein. The sample holds fewer than 500,000 distinct CDR3 sequences, more than 25% seen once. The specimen was blood, either unsorted or a sorted T cell fraction (not recorded which). These receptors all come from a male donor with ankylosing spondylitis. CDR3s include the opening cysteine and the closing phenylalanine or tryptophan. The order of the fields is D gene, clone size, V gene, CDR3 length, J gene, CDR3 DNA, CDR3 protein. A D gene is named only where the DNA matches it firmly. Clone size, where shown, is once, few, many, or a class for clones that have expanded.

d_call: TRBD1
clone_size: many
v_call: TRBV29-1
cdr3_length: 13
j_call: TRBJ1-1
cdr3_nt: TGCAGCGTAACGACAGGGATCTTTACTGAAGCTTTCTTT
cdr3_aa: CSVTTGIFTEAFF

d_call: .
clone_size: once
v_call: TRBV19
cdr3_length: 14
j_call: TRBJ2-2
cdr3_nt: TGTGCCAGTACGGACGGGATAGGTGGCGGGGAGCTGTTTTTT
cdr3_aa: CASTDGIGGGELFF

d_call: TRBD2
clone_size: many
v_call: TRBV7-9
cdr3_length: 15
j_call: TRBJ2-7
cdr3_nt: TGTGCCAGCAGACCGGGACTAGCGGGAGTCTACGAGCAGTACTTC
cdr3_aa: CASRPGLAGVYEQYF

d_call: TRBD1
clone_size: few
v_call: TRBV3-1
cdr3_length: 13
j_call: TRBJ2-7
cdr3_nt: TGTGCCAGCAGCCAGGGACAGTTCTACGAGCAGTACTTC
cdr3_aa: CASSQGQFYEQYF

d_call: TRBD2
clone_size: few
v_call: TRBV12-3/TRBV12-4
cdr3_length: 16
j_call: TRBJ2-2
cdr3_nt: TGTGCCAGCAGTTTACTGGGCGGGGGGGAGACCGGGGAGCTGTTTTTT
cdr3_aa: CASSLLGGGETGELFF

d_call: .
clone_size: .
v_call: TRBV28
cdr3_length: 13
j_call: TRBJ1-5
cdr3_nt: TGTGCCAGCAGTTTCCCCCGGAATCAGCCCCAGCATTTT
cdr3_aa: CASSFPRNQPQHF

d_call: TRBD1
clone_size: .
v_call: TRBV29-1
cdr3_length: 13
j_call: TRBJ1-6
cdr3_nt: TGCAGCGTCCGGACAGGTGGGAATTCACCCCTCCACTTT
cdr3_aa: CSVRTGGNSPLHF

d_call: .
clone_size: .
v_call: TRBV20-1
cdr3_length: 14
j_call: TRBJ2-3
cdr3_nt: TGCAGTGCTACCGGACGAGTTAGCACAGATACGCAGTATTTT
cdr3_aa: CSATGRVSTDTQYF

d_call: .
clone_size: few
v_call: TRBV25-1
cdr3_length: 13
j_call: TRBJ1-6
cdr3_nt: TGTGCCAGCACCTCGACTGGTAATTCACCCCTCCACTTT
cdr3_aa: CASTSTGNSPLHF

d_call: TRBD2
clone_size: many
v_call: TRBV11-2
cdr3_length: 14
j_call: TRBJ2-1
cdr3_nt: TGTGCCAGCAGCCCAACACTAGCGACAGATGAGCAGTTCTTC
cdr3_aa: CASSPTLATDEQFF

d_call: .
clone_size: .
v_call: TRBV12-5
cdr3_length: 14
j_call: TRBJ2-3
cdr3_nt: TGTGCTAGTGGTCCAGGCTCGAGTATAGATACGCAGTATTTT
cdr3_aa: CASGPGSSIDTQYF

d_call: TRBD2
clone_size: .
v_call: TRBV5-1
cdr3_length: 15
j_call: TRBJ2-1
cdr3_nt: TGCGCCAGCAGCTTGTTTCTAGCGGGTTACAATGAGCAGTTCTTC
cdr3_aa: CASSLFLAGYNEQFF

d_call: .
clone_size: few
v_call: TRBV5-6
cdr3_length: 15
j_call: TRBJ2-4
cdr3_nt: TGTGCCAGCAGAAGGGACGCAGGTTCGGGGAACATTCAGTACTTC
cdr3_aa: CASRRDAGSGNIQYF

d_call: .
clone_size: few
v_call: TRBV4-1
cdr3_length: 15
j_call: TRBJ2-3
cdr3_nt: TGCGCCAGCAGCCAAGTCTGGACTAGCACAGATACGCAGTATTTT
cdr3_aa: CASSQVWTSTDTQYF

d_call: .
clone_size: .
v_call: TRBV20-1
cdr3_length: 15
j_call: TRBJ1-1
cdr3_nt: TGCAGTGCTAGAGTTGATAATGGCCGGAACACTGAAGCTTTCTTT
cdr3_aa: CSARVDNGRNTEAFF

d_call: .
clone_size: .
v_call: TRBV12-3/TRBV12-4
cdr3_length: 13
j_call: TRBJ2-3
cdr3_nt: TGTGCCAGCAGTCCCCGACAGACAGATACGCAGTATTTT
cdr3_aa: CASSPRQTDTQYF

d_call: .
clone_size: .
v_call: TRBV7-9
cdr3_length: 17
j_call: TRBJ2-3
cdr3_nt: TGTGCCAGCAGCTTAGCGCTGGGTACCCCCGGTGCAGATACGCAGTATTTT
cdr3_aa: CASSLALGTPGADTQYF

d_call: .
clone_size: few
v_call: TRBV10-3
cdr3_length: 12
j_call: TRBJ2-7
cdr3_nt: TGTGCCATCAGTGGGACAGTTTACGAGCAGTACTTC
cdr3_aa: CAISGTVYEQYF

d_call: .
clone_size: .
v_call: TRBV7-9
cdr3_length: 15
j_call: TRBJ1-2
cdr3_nt: TGTGCCAGCAGCTTAGGGGTCTGGAGGGACTATGGCTACACCTTC
cdr3_aa: CASSLGVWRDYGYTF

d_call: TRBD1
clone_size: .
v_call: TRBV7-9
cdr3_length: 14
j_call: TRBJ2-3
cdr3_nt: TGTGCCAGCAGCCCAAACAGGGGAACAGATACGCAGTATTTT
cdr3_aa: CASSPNRGTDTQYF

d_call: .
clone_size: few
v_call: TRBV2
cdr3_length: 15
j_call: TRBJ2-1
cdr3_nt: TGTGCCAGCAGTGAAGCTGGCGAGTCCTACAATGAGCAGTTCTTC
cdr3_aa: CASSEAGESYNEQFF

d_call: .
clone_size: few
v_call: TRBV3-1
cdr3_length: 13
j_call: TRBJ2-3
cdr3_nt: TGTGCCAGCAGCCAGATGGGATCAGATACGCAGTATTTT
cdr3_aa: CASSQMGSDTQYF

d_call: .
clone_size: .
v_call: TRBV7-8
cdr3_length: 13
j_call: TRBJ2-3
cdr3_nt: TGTGCCAGCAGTACCGGGCGCGAAGATACGCAGTATTTT
cdr3_aa: CASSTGREDTQYF

d_call: .
clone_size: .
v_call: TRBV3-1
cdr3_length: 14
j_call: TRBJ2-5
cdr3_nt: TGTGCCAGCAGCCAAGATTCGACGGCCCAGACCCAGTACTTC
cdr3_aa: CASSQDSTAQTQYF

d_call: .
clone_size: .
v_call: TRBV20-1
cdr3_length: 13
j_call: TRBJ2-5
cdr3_nt: TGCAGTGCTAGGGGCCTGGCAAGAGAGACCCAGTACTTC
cdr3_aa: CSARGLARETQYF

d_call: TRBD2
clone_size: few
v_call: TRBV7-2
cdr3_length: 13
j_call: TRBJ2-2
cdr3_nt: TGTGCCAGCAGCTTCGGGACTAGCGGGGAGCTGTTTTTT
cdr3_aa: CASSFGTSGELFF

d_call: .
clone_size: .
v_call: TRBV6-2/TRBV6-3
cdr3_length: 12
j_call: TRBJ2-1
cdr3_nt: TGTGCCAGCAGCAGGCAGCGGCCCTCACTGTTCTTC
cdr3_aa: CASSRQRPSLFF

d_call: .
clone_size: few
v_call: TRBV12-3/TRBV12-4
cdr3_length: 15
j_call: TRBJ1-1
cdr3_nt: TGTGCCAGCAGTTTAGGGGCAGCCCTTTACACTGAAGCTTTCTTT
cdr3_aa: CASSLGAALYTEAFF

d_call: .
clone_size: .
v_call: TRBV20-1
cdr3_length: 15
j_call: TRBJ2-1
cdr3_nt: TGCAGTGCTAAAAAGCGTCCAAGCTCCTACAATGAGCAGTTCTTC
cdr3_aa: CSAKKRPSSYNEQFF

d_call: .
clone_size: few
v_call: TRBV5-1
cdr3_length: 15
j_call: TRBJ2-7
cdr3_nt: TGCGCCAGCAGCTTGGTGGCGGGATTAAACTACGAGCAGTACTTC
cdr3_aa: CASSLVAGLNYEQYF

d_call: .
clone_size: .
v_call: TRBV20-1
cdr3_length: 11
j_call: TRBJ1-1
cdr3_nt: TGCAGTGCTCCGGCCGGCACTGAAGCTTTCTTT
cdr3_aa: CSAPAGTEAFF

d_call: .
clone_size: few
v_call: TRBV30
cdr3_length: 16
j_call: TRBJ1-5
cdr3_nt: TGTGCCTGGAGTCCGCTTGGCAGTGGGCTCAATCAGCCCCAGCATTTT
cdr3_aa: CAWSPLGSGLNQPQHF

d_call: .
clone_size: .
v_call: TRBV20-1
cdr3_length: 14
j_call: TRBJ2-7
cdr3_nt: TGCAGTGCAGAAGCCCCCGCGGTGAGCTACGAGCAGTACTTC
cdr3_aa: CSAEAPAVSYEQYF

d_call: .
clone_size: .
v_call: TRBV7-2
cdr3_length: 12
j_call: TRBJ2-7
cdr3_nt: TGTGCCAGCAGCTTAGACGGGGACGAGCAGTACTTC
cdr3_aa: CASSLDGDEQYF

d_call: .
clone_size: .
v_call: TRBV24-1
cdr3_length: 15
j_call: TRBJ2-1
cdr3_nt: TGTGCCACCAGTGACGCTCGGGGGAATAACAATGAGCAGTTCTTC
cdr3_aa: CATSDARGNNNEQFF

d_call: TRBD1
clone_size: few
v_call: TRBV5-1
cdr3_length: 15
j_call: TRBJ2-1
cdr3_nt: TGCGCCAGCAGACCAACAGGGGGCTCCTACAATGAGCAGTTCTTC
cdr3_aa: CASRPTGGSYNEQFF

d_call: TRBD2
clone_size: .
v_call: TRBV9
cdr3_length: 15
j_call: TRBJ2-3
cdr3_nt: TGTGCCAGCAGCGCTCTAGCGGGCGGCACAGATACGCAGTATTTT
cdr3_aa: CASSALAGGTDTQYF

d_call: .
clone_size: .
v_call: TRBV5-1
cdr3_length: 13
j_call: TRBJ2-1
cdr3_nt: TGCGCCAGCAGCTCTTGGTTGGACAATGAGCAGTTCTTC
cdr3_aa: CASSSWLDNEQFF

d_call: .
clone_size: few
v_call: TRBV5-5
cdr3_length: 15
j_call: TRBJ2-1
cdr3_nt: TGTGCCAGCAGCACTCTAGCTCGGAAAAACAATGAGCAGTTCTTC
cdr3_aa: CASSTLARKNNEQFF

d_call: TRBD2
clone_size: .
v_call: TRBV24-1
cdr3_length: 14
j_call: TRBJ2-1
cdr3_nt: TGTGCCACCAGTGACCCTCGGGGGGGCGCGGGAGCTTTCTTC
cdr3_aa: CATSDPRGGAGAFF

d_call: TRBD1
clone_size: few
v_call: TRBV5-1
cdr3_length: 15
j_call: TRBJ1-5
cdr3_nt: TGCGCCAGCAGCCTGGCCGGGACAGGCGGCGAGCCCCAGCATTTT
cdr3_aa: CASSLAGTGGEPQHF

d_call: TRBD1
clone_size: few
v_call: TRBV9
cdr3_length: 19
j_call: TRBJ1-3
cdr3_nt: TGTGCCAGCAGCGTACAACTCCCACAGGGGACGAGCTCTGGAAACACCATATATTTT
cdr3_aa: CASSVQLPQGTSSGNTIYF

d_call: .
clone_size: .
v_call: TRBV29-1
cdr3_length: 13
j_call: TRBJ2-5
cdr3_nt: TGCAGCGTTGAAATCGGGGGCGTAGAGACCCAGTACTTC
cdr3_aa: CSVEIGGVETQYF

d_call: .
clone_size: few
v_call: TRBV12-3/TRBV12-4
cdr3_length: 14
j_call: TRBJ2-3
cdr3_nt: TGTGCCAGCACGTTAGCGGCGAGCACAGATACGCAGTATTTT
cdr3_aa: CASTLAASTDTQYF

d_call: .
clone_size: few
v_call: TRBV12-3/TRBV12-4
cdr3_length: 14
j_call: TRBJ2-3
cdr3_nt: TGTGCCAGCAGTCGGACTGGGCGTTGGGATACGCAGTATTTT
cdr3_aa: CASSRTGRWDTQYF

d_call: .
clone_size: few
v_call: TRBV11-2
cdr3_length: 16
j_call: TRBJ2-1
cdr3_nt: TGTGCCAGCAGCTTACGGTGGCTCTCTCTGCACAATGAGCAGTTCTTC
cdr3_aa: CASSLRWLSLHNEQFF

d_call: TRBD2
clone_size: .
v_call: TRBV15
cdr3_length: 17
j_call: TRBJ2-1
cdr3_nt: TGTGCCACCAGCAGAGATAAGGGACTAGCGGCCTTCAATGAGCAGTTCTTC
cdr3_aa: CATSRDKGLAAFNEQFF

d_call: .
clone_size: few
v_call: TRBV5-1
cdr3_length: 15
j_call: TRBJ2-1
cdr3_nt: TGCGCCAGCAGCTCCCGGGACCTTCGAGGGGATGAGCAGTTCTTC
cdr3_aa: CASSSRDLRGDEQFF

d_call: .
clone_size: .
v_call: TRBV7-2
cdr3_length: 13
j_call: TRBJ2-2
cdr3_nt: TGTGCCAGCAAAGGGCCGAACACCGGGGAGCTGTTTTTT
cdr3_aa: CASKGPNTGELFF

d_call: TRBD2
clone_size: few
v_call: TRBV20-1
cdr3_length: 14
j_call: TRBJ2-1
cdr3_nt: TGCAGTGCTATGAGCGGGAGCTCCTACAATGAGCAGTTCTTC
cdr3_aa: CSAMSGSSYNEQFF

d_call: .
clone_size: .
v_call: TRBV10-3
cdr3_length: 14
j_call: TRBJ2-1
cdr3_nt: TGTGCCATCAAGAGCTCATCCCCCTACAATGAGCAGTTCTTC
cdr3_aa: CAIKSSSPYNEQFF

d_call: TRBD1
clone_size: .
v_call: TRBV10-3
cdr3_length: 15
j_call: TRBJ1-5
cdr3_nt: TGTGCCATCAGTGGGGAGACAGGGGCGGGTCAGCCCCAGCATTTT
cdr3_aa: CAISGETGAGQPQHF

d_call: .
clone_size: few
v_call: TRBV12-3/TRBV12-4
cdr3_length: 13
j_call: TRBJ1-5
cdr3_nt: TGTGCCAGCAGCGAATATCAGGGTCAGCCCCAGCATTTT
cdr3_aa: CASSEYQGQPQHF

d_call: TRBD1
clone_size: few
v_call: TRBV14
cdr3_length: 19
j_call: TRBJ1-1
cdr3_nt: TGTGCCAGCAGCCAAGGAGGGGGCCTCCTCTCCGTACGCCACCCGGAAGCTTTCTTT
cdr3_aa: CASSQGGGLLSVRHPEAFF

d_call: .
clone_size: .
v_call: TRBV19
cdr3_length: 14
j_call: TRBJ1-1
cdr3_nt: TGTGCCAGTAGCCGGGATCAGGATGGTACTGAAGCTTTCTTT
cdr3_aa: CASSRDQDGTEAFF

d_call: .
clone_size: few
v_call: TRBV20-1
cdr3_length: 14
j_call: TRBJ1-5
cdr3_nt: TGCAGTGCTAGGGGGGTCCCGGGGAATCAGCCCCAGCATTTT
cdr3_aa: CSARGVPGNQPQHF

d_call: .
clone_size: .
v_call: TRBV29-1
cdr3_length: 11
j_call: TRBJ2-1
cdr3_nt: TGCAGCGTTGAAGATCGCCAGCATTCAAACTTC
cdr3_aa: CSVEDRQHSNF

d_call: TRBD2
clone_size: few
v_call: TRBV20-1
cdr3_length: 15
j_call: TRBJ2-5
cdr3_nt: TGCAGTGCTAGAGTCGGGACTAGCGCCAAAGAGACCCAGTACTTC
cdr3_aa: CSARVGTSAKETQYF

d_call: TRBD2
clone_size: few
v_call: TRBV10-2
cdr3_length: 16
j_call: TRBJ2-1
cdr3_nt: TGCGCCAGCAGACTAGCGGGAGGGCCTTCCTACAATGAGCAGTTCTTC
cdr3_aa: CASRLAGGPSYNEQFF